This T cell receptor beta chain was sequenced during a study of shared clonotypes between healthy human individuals. About the study: CD4 naive cells filled three plates per donor, CD4 memory three, CD8 naive two and CD8 memory one. Study-level points and caveats: In contrast to clonotypes shared by all four donors, non-shared clonotypes had lower generation probabilities. The study found approximately 5% of naive CD4 clonotypes shared across a few donors.

The CDR3 has 15 residues. Losses at the gene ends were 6 bases for V and 4 bases for J; bases not matched to a gene: 7. CDR1 MNHEY and CDR2 SMNVEV come from the germline V gene (reference sequence). As concerns this clone: Its antigen is currently unknown. This specimen includes other DNA sequences encoding the same CDR3.

The sorted-subset replicate PCRs were given about 200 ng DNA, which is tens of thousands of T cell genomes. TCRdb's table, derived via immunoSEQ multiplex PCR, lists solely in-frame clones and lacks some. The sample contains more than 500,000 clones, 95% of which appear only once. CD45RO-negative, CCR7-selected cells formed the naive CD8 fraction, which excluded terminally differentiated effector memory CD45RA+ cells. This clonotype originated in a woman in her twenties or thirties in good health. The sample was naive CD8+ T cells sorted from blood. J is TRBJ2-1 and V is TRBV27; 9 nucleotides align to TRBD1. The CDR3 DNA reads as TGTGCCAGCAGCATTACCGGGACAGGGTACAATGAGCAGTTCTTC. Translated: CASSITGTGYNEQFF.